The 20 T cell receptor beta chains below come from one sample, sequenced in a study of identical twins. MiXCR, run by TCRdb on the 5' RACE reads, gives a single entry per CDR3 protein. The table has more than 250,000 distinct CDR3 sequences, about 8.1% seen once; the top ten hold 2.1%. These records were also assigned to another study, of yellow fever vaccine responses in identical twins.

Sequencing was carried out using memory (CD45RO+) T cells sorted from blood. The receptors derive from a young woman in good health.

The chain joins TRBV20-1 to TRBJ2-6; TRBD2 matches 12 bases. Trimming removed 5 bases from V and 3 bases from J; junction bases left unmatched: 5. Germline loops: CDR1 DFQATT, CDR2 SNEGSKA (reference sequence). The CDR3 covers 16 residues. CDR3 loop: CSAAGLAGGGANVLTF. CDR3 in DNA: TGCAGTGCTGCGGGACTAGCGGGTGGTGGGGCCAACGTCCTGACTTTC.

The V and J genes are TRBV6-5 and TRBJ2-5; 8 nucleotides align to TRBD2. Germline-derived CDR1 and CDR2 are MNHEY and SVGAGI. V was clipped by 6 bases and J by 3 bases; unmatched bases: 6. The CDR3 covers 14 residues. The CDR3 DNA follows: TGTGCCAGCAGCTACCGGGGGGGGGAAGAGACCCAGTACTTC. It codes for CASSYRGGEETQYF.

This clonotype was seen a few times. This sequence joins TRBV11-2 and TRBJ2-1; maybe TRBD2 (6 bases). V lost 3 bases and J 0 bases, leaving 9 bases between the germline ends. The CDR3 runs 15 residues. Looked up from germline, CDR1 is SGHAT and CDR2 is FQNNGV. The CDR3 DNA follows: TGTGCCAGCAGCTTGGGGAGGCCCTCCTACAATGAGCAGTTCTTC. This codes for CASSLGRPSYNEQFF.

This clonotype was detected many times. The genes are TRBV5-1 and TRBJ2-3, with D perhaps assigned TRBD1 or TRBD2 (5 bases each). The V gene lost 4 bases and the J gene lost 0 bases, with 12 bases spanning the gap. This CDR3 has 15 residues. Germline V gives CDR1 SGHRS, CDR2 YFSETQ. CDR3 sequence reads: CASSIRDHSTDTQYF. CDR3 in DNA: TGCGCCAGCAGCATACGGGACCATAGCACAGATACGCAGTATTTT.

This clonotype appeared a few times. The chain recombines TRBV12-3 or TRBV12-4 with TRBJ2-7, with TRBD2 matching 14 bases. The CDR3 is 19 residues long. Germline trimming cut 10 bases from V and 2 bases from J; bases unmatched to any gene: 19. DNA of the CDR3: TGTGCCATCTGCCCCTCCTTTGGACTAGCGGGGGGTTTCCCCTACGAGCAGTACGTC. Protein product: CAICPSFGLAGGFPYEQYV.

The chain employs TRBV3-1 and TRBJ2-5, with D uncertain. This CDR3 comprises 15 residues. Germline V gene data show CDR1 as LGHDT and CDR2 as YNNKEL (reference sequence). Trimming left V 0 bases short and J 1 base short, with 9 bases between. The chain's CDR3 is CASSQDVAVQETQYF. DNA for the CDR3: TGTGCCAGCAGCCAAGATGTGGCGGTCCAAGAGACCCAGTACTTC.

This clonotype was detected many times. The chain recombines TRBV5-1 with TRBJ2-1, with D hard to call. The CDR3 is 15 residues long. Trimming cost V 3 bases and J 0 bases, with 10 bases left between them. From germline, CDR1 is SGHRS and CDR2 YFSETQ. As DNA, the CDR3 is TGCGCCAGCAGCTCGACAACCTCCTCCTACAATGAGCAGTTCTTC. Residues: CASSSTTSSYNEQFF.

The chain joins TRBV7-9 to TRBJ2-1, with 7 nucleotides matching TRBD2. With 1 base clipped from V and 5 bases from J, the junction kept 8 bases outside the gene matches. Per germline, CDR1 SEHNR and CDR2 FQNEAQ (reference sequence). The CDR3 runs to 16 residues. CDR3 residues: CASSLGPSGPNNEQFF. The DNA for the CDR3 is TGTGCCAGCAGCTTAGGCCCTAGCGGACCGAACAATGAGCAGTTCTTC.

This clonotype was counted many times. The V gene is TRBV28, the J gene TRBJ1-5; tentative D call: TRBD1 (6 bases). Per the germline V gene, CDR1 is MDHEN and CDR2 is SYDVKM. This CDR3 has 15 residues. V was cut by 5 bases and J by 0 bases, with 11 bases left in between. CDR3 sequence (DNA): TGTGCCAGCAGTGCGGACAGCTATAGCAATCAGCCCCAGCATTTT. Its translation: CASSADSYSNQPQHF.

The sample holds many counts of this clonotype. The V gene is TRBV4-1, the J gene TRBJ2-1; D gene unclear. V was pared by 6 bases and J by 8 bases, with 20 bases between. Germline values: CDR1 MGHRA, CDR2 YSYEKL. This CDR3 has 15 residues. The CDR3 sequence is CASRYRTGPLDEQFF. The CDR3 region has the DNA TGCGCCAGCAGGTACAGAACCGGGCCCTTGGATGAGCAGTTCTTC.

The J gene is TRBJ1-5, the V gene TRBV15, with D tentatively TRBD1 (6 bases). Trimming stripped 1 base from V and 4 bases from J, with 8 bases between. The germline gives CDR1 LNHNV, CDR2 YYDKDF (reference sequence). The CDR3 covers 14 residues. CDR3 region: CATSRGQGNQPQHF. As DNA, the CDR3 is TGTGCCACCAGCAGAGGGCAGGGGAATCAGCCCCAGCATTTT.

The table lists this clonotype with a few counts. The gene calls are TRBV6-1 and TRBJ2-5, with 7 bases that match TRBD2. This CDR3 has 12 amino acids. In germline, CDR1 is MNHNS, CDR2 SASEGT. CDR3 sequence reads: CSSGTTSITQYF. Here the CDR3 DNA reads TGTTCGTCTGGGACTACCTCGATCACCCAGTACTTC.

This clonotype was seen ten or more times. The chain carries TRBV6-2 or TRBV6-3 and TRBJ2-1; D might be TRBD1 (7 bases). Deletions cut 2 bases from V and 9 bases from J, with 17 bases between. Germline V lookup: CDR1 MNHEY, CDR2 SVGEGT. This CDR3 region has 15 residues. CDR3 sequence (DNA): TGTGCCAGCAGTTACGGGTCAGGGGGGTTCAGTGAGCAGTTCTTC. This sequence encodes CASSYGSGGFSEQFF.

The genes are TRBV30 and TRBJ2-1, with D maybe TRBD1 (6 bases). Germline CDR1 reads GTSNPN; CDR2 reads SVGIG (reference sequence). The CDR3 totals 12 residues. Trimming took 7 bases from V and 5 from J, leaving 12 bases between them. The CDR3 DNA sequence: TGTGCCTTCCGGGACACTGACAATGAGCAGTTCTTC. It yields the protein CAFRDTDNEQFF.

The rearrangement links TRBV6-2 or TRBV6-3 to TRBJ1-5; 7 nucleotides align to TRBD1. This CDR3 spans 17 amino acids. With 5 bases clipped from V and 3 bases from J, the junction kept 13 bases outside the gene matches. Looked up from germline, CDR1 is MNHEY and CDR2 is SVGEGT. The chain's CDR3 is CASSLRGAFATNQPQHF. DNA of the CDR3: TGTGCCAGCAGTCTCAGGGGGGCCTTTGCCACCAATCAGCCCCAGCATTTT.

This clonotype was seen a few times. This sequence joins TRBV6-1 and TRBJ2-2; D not resolved. The CDR3 consists of 16 residues. Germline-derived CDR1 and CDR2 are MNHNS and SASEGT. Trimming left V 9 bases short and J 7 bases short, with 24 bases between. CDR3 protein: CASYLTGIFKGGELFF. CDR3 coding DNA: TGTGCCAGTTACTTGACGGGCATCTTTAAGGGCGGGGAGCTGTTTTTT.

This clonotype was seen repeatedly, ten times or more. This rearrangement joins TRBV24-1 to TRBJ2-3; 12 bases agree with TRBD2. Germline V gives CDR1 KGHDR, CDR2 SFDVKD. Germline trimming cut 10 bases from V and 4 bases from J; bases unmatched to any gene: 5. The CDR3 consists of 14 residues. DNA for the CDR3: TGTGCCACGCAGGGACTAGCGGGTTCAGATACGCAGTATTTT. Translating gives CATQGLAGSDTQYF.

This clonotype was recorded a few times. The chain has TRBV2 and TRBJ2-3; D is unresolved. CDR3 length: 14 amino acids. Germline CDR1 and CDR2: SNHLY and FYNNEI. V was cut by 4 bases and J by 3 bases, with 11 bases left in between. In nucleotides, the CDR3 is TGTGCCAGCAGTGGCGTCAGCTCAACAGATACGCAGTATTTT. Its protein is CASSGVSSTDTQYF.

J is TRBJ2-7 and V is TRBV11-2; D is undetermined. The CDR3 has 12 residues. V was cut by 3 bases and J by 3 bases, with 6 bases left in between. Germline CDR1 reads SGHAT; CDR2 reads FQNNGV. This CDR3 is CASSFSFYEQYF. CDR3 DNA: TGTGCCAGCAGCTTCTCTTTCTACGAGCAGTACTTC.

The chain links TRBV20-1 to TRBJ1-1; no clear D gene. The CDR3 covers 12 residues. Germline CDR1 is DFQATT and CDR2 is SNEGSKA (reference sequence). Trimming shortened V by 0 bases and J by 10 bases, and 12 bases separated the two germline ends. The CDR3 DNA follows: TGCAGTGCTAGAGAGTCGGTTACGGGAGCTTTCTTT. Translation gives CSARESVTGAFF.